The rows below give T cell receptor beta chains drawn from one sample of a study of persistence of HIV-infected CD4 T cells. Their antigens remain unidentified. Clones were read by immunoSEQ multiplex PCR, and TCRdb kept only the in-frame ones, dropping some. The sample holds tens of thousands of clones; roughly 71% are singletons and the top ten take roughly 1.4%. The sequencing here drew on CD4+ T cells sorted from PBMCs after approximately 20-hour stimulation, taken from a patient who received antiretroviral therapy. The source is an adult man with HIV who was CMV-seropositive. Both conserved end residues are part of each CDR3. The D gene is left open where the match is weak. The size entry is marked missing in some rows and otherwise reads once, few, many or a size class.

J gene | clone size | V gene | D gene | CDR3 protein | CDR3 DNA
TRBJ2-3 | NA | TRBV5-5 | NA | CASSLGGPDTQYF | TGTGCCAGCAGCTTGGGGGGGCCAGATACGCAGTATTTT
TRBJ2-3 | NA | TRBV3-1/TRBV3-2 | TRBD2 | CASSQDSWAGGDSDTQYF | TGTGCCAGCAGCCAAGATTCGTGGGCGGGAGGGGATAGCGATACGCAGTATTTT
TRBJ1-5 | NA | TRBV3-1/TRBV3-2 | TRBD1 | CASSQSAGRTGNQPQHF | TGTGCCAGCAGTCAAAGCGCCGGTAGGACAGGAAATCAGCCCCAGCATTTT
TRBJ1-6 | NA | TRBV7-8 | NA | CASSLSEGGNSPLHF | TGTGCCAGCAGCTTAAGTGAAGGGGGTAATTCACCCCTCCACTTT
TRBJ2-2 | NA | TRBV5-4 | NA | CASSLDLESSNTGELFF | TGTGCCAGCAGCTTGGATTTAGAGTCTAGTAACACCGGGGAGCTGTTTTTT
TRBJ2-7 | NA | TRBV5-1 | NA | CASSLGQGGYEQYF | TGCGCCAGCAGCTTAGGGCAGGGCGGATACGAGCAGTACTTC
TRBJ2-7 | NA | TRBV14 | TRBD2 | CASSQDTLAGRYEQYF | TGTGCCAGCAGCCAAGATACCCTAGCGGGGAGATACGAGCAGTACTTC
TRBJ1-1 | few | TRBV7-9 | NA | CASSTHKNTEAFF | TGTGCCAGCAGCACCCACAAGAACACTGAAGCTTTCTTT
TRBJ2-2 | medium-sized | TRBV24-1 | NA | CATSEGGTRTGELFF | TGTGCCACCAGTGAAGGGGGGACGAGGACCGGGGAGCTGTTTTTT
TRBJ2-7 | NA | TRBV6-1 | NA | CASSEGTTRPTKQYF | TGTGCCAGCAGTGAAGGGACTACCCGACCTACGAAACAGTACTTC
TRBJ2-3 | NA | TRBV13 | NA | CASSLGSTDTQYF | TGTGCCAGCAGCTTAGGTAGCACAGATACGCAGTATTTT
TRBJ2-5 | NA | TRBV5-1 | NA | CASSLASGEETQYF | TGCGCCAGCAGCTTGGCCTCGGGGGAGGAGACCCAGTACTTC
TRBJ2-7 | once | TRBV18 | TRBD2 | CASSQLAGGRGAASYEQYF | TGTGCCAGCTCACAGCTAGCGGGGGGCCGGGGTGCCGCCTCCTACGAGCAGTACTTC
TRBJ1-5 | NA | TRBV28 | NA | CASSRGGGASNQPQHF | TGTGCCAGCAGCCGCGGCGGGGGCGCGAGCAATCAGCCCCAGCATTTT
TRBJ1-2 | NA | TRBV5-1 | NA | CASSLVGQEGYTF | TGCGCCAGCAGCTTGGTGGGTCAAGAAGGCTACACCTTC
TRBJ2-1 | NA | TRBV7-8 | NA | CASASHRANEQFF | TGTGCCAGCGCCTCTCACAGGGCCAATGAGCAGTTCTTC
TRBJ2-4 | NA | TRBV6-2/TRBV6-3 | NA | CASSYGSGSRVAKNIQYF | TGTGCCAGCAGTTACGGTAGTGGGTCAAGAGTAGCCAAAAACATTCAGTACTTC
TRBJ2-2 | NA | TRBV7-9 | NA | CASSLGGTVEELFF | TGTGCCAGCAGCCTAGGTGGTACAGTCGAGGAGCTGTTTTTT
TRBJ2-7 | few | TRBV5-1 | NA | CASSFGEAIEQYF | TGCGCCAGCAGCTTTGGGGAGGCTATCGAGCAGTACTTC
TRBJ1-1 | NA | TRBV5-8 | TRBD1 | CASSRQGFIHTEAFF | TGTGCCAGCAGTCGACAGGGGTTTATCCACACTGAAGCTTTCTTT
TRBJ1-4 | NA | TRBV15 | NA | CATSRGQAEKLFF | TGTGCCACCAGCAGAGGACAGGCTGAAAAACTGTTTTTT
TRBJ2-3 | NA | TRBV10-2 | TRBD2 | CASKRTSGGDTQYF | TGCGCCAGCAAAAGGACTAGCGGGGGAGATACGCAGTATTTT
TRBJ1-5 | NA | TRBV27 | NA | CASSLEGLSTQPQHF | TGTGCCAGCAGTTTGGAGGGGTTGAGCACTCAGCCCCAGCATTTT
TRBJ2-1 | NA | TRBV3-1/TRBV3-2 | NA | CASSQARTYNEQFF | TGTGCCAGCAGCCAAGCCCGGACCTACAATGAGCAGTTCTTC
TRBJ1-1 | medium-sized | TRBV7-9 | NA | CASSLDGVVNTEAFF | TGTGCCAGCAGCTTAGATGGGGTAGTGAACACTGAAGCTTTCTTT
TRBJ2-1 | NA | TRBV18 | TRBD1 | CASSPGTGAYNEQFF | TGTGCCAGCTCACCAGGGACAGGGGCCTACAATGAGCAGTTCTTC
TRBJ1-4 | NA | TRBV28 | TRBD1 | CASSSGTENEKLFF | TGTGCCAGCAGCTCAGGGACAGAAAATGAAAAACTGTTTTTT
TRBJ1-6 | NA | TRBV28 | NA | CASSKQVGGSPLHF | TGTGCCAGCAGTAAACAGGTTGGAGGCTCACCCCTCCACTTT
TRBJ2-3 | NA | TRBV9 | NA | CASSVGGTDTQYF | TGTGCCAGCAGCGTAGGAGGCACAGATACGCAGTATTTT
TRBJ2-7 | NA | TRBV4-1 | TRBD1 | CASSGRQGTYEQYF | TGCGCCAGCAGCGGTCGACAGGGAACCTACGAGCAGTACTTC
TRBJ2-4 | NA | TRBV6-1 | TRBD1 | CASSEGAVTGMKINIQYF | TGTGCCAGCAGTGAAGGGGCAGTGACAGGGATGAAAATTAACATTCAGTACTTC
TRBJ1-4 | NA | TRBV18 | NA | CASSRNGPQNEKLFF | TGTGCCAGCTCACGAAACGGGCCCCAAAATGAAAAACTGTTTTTT
TRBJ2-3 | once | TRBV9 | NA | CASSVDVGVQDTQYF | TGTGCCAGCAGCGTAGATGTGGGGGTTCAAGATACGCAGTATTTT
TRBJ1-1 | NA | TRBV19 | NA | CASSHPDLSEAFF | TGTGCCAGTAGCCACCCCGACCTCTCTGAAGCTTTCTTT
TRBJ2-7 | NA | TRBV28 | NA | CASSWGSVYEQYF | TGTGCCAGCAGTTGGGGTAGCGTCTACGAGCAGTACTTC
TRBJ2-1 | NA | TRBV27 | TRBD2 | CASSFSGGVNEQFF | TGTGCCAGCAGTTTTAGCGGGGGGGTCAATGAGCAGTTCTTC
TRBJ1-1 | medium-sized | TRBV7-2 | NA | CASSLGQYNTEAFF | TGTGCCAGCAGCTTAGGACAGTATAACACTGAAGCTTTCTTT
TRBJ2-1 | NA | TRBV2 | NA | CASTPGGYGTLYNEQFF | TGTGCCAGCACCCCGGGAGGATACGGGACACTGTACAATGAGCAGTTCTTC
TRBJ1-3 | NA | TRBV27 | TRBD1 | CASKSGTAGNTIYF | TGTGCCAGCAAATCCGGGACAGCGGGAAACACCATATATTTT
TRBJ2-2 | NA | TRBV12-3/TRBV12-4 | NA | CASSLNSGELFF | TGTGCCAGCAGTTTAAACTCCGGGGAGCTGTTTTTT
TRBJ2-2 | few | TRBV3-1/TRBV3-2 | NA | CASSQGVVELFF | TGTGCCAGCAGCCAAGGGGTGGTGGAGCTGTTTTTT
TRBJ1-1 | few | TRBV19 | NA | CASTAHSRGTEAFF | TGTGCCAGTACCGCCCATTCCAGGGGCACTGAAGCTTTCTTT
TRBJ2-7 | NA | TRBV6-5 | TRBD1 | CASSPGTALYEQYF | TGTGCCAGCAGTCCCGGGACAGCGCTTTACGAGCAGTACTTC
TRBJ1-6 | few | TRBV6-5 | NA | CASSSTWDSPLHF | TGTGCCAGCAGCTCTACGTGGGATTCACCCCTCCACTTT
TRBJ2-4 | NA | TRBV7-9 | NA | CASSLSWGNIQYF | TGTGCCAGCAGCTTGAGTTGGGGGAACATTCAGTACTTC
TRBJ1-4 | once | TRBV28 | TRBD1 | CASSPQGGTNEKLFF | TGTGCCAGCAGTCCCCAGGGGGGAACTAATGAAAAACTGTTTTTT
TRBJ2-1 | NA | TRBV6-5 | TRBD2 | CASATSGFYNEQFF | TGTGCTTCGGCGACTAGCGGGTTCTACAATGAGCAGTTCTTC
TRBJ1-2 | NA | TRBV28 | TRBD1 | CASRSGTGVYGYTF | TGTGCCAGCAGGTCCGGGACAGGGGTCTATGGCTACACCTTC
TRBJ2-2 | NA | TRBV11-2 | NA | CASSLAFGRHRRGTGELFF | TGTGCCAGCAGCTTAGCCTTCGGCAGGCACCGTAGGGGCACCGGGGAGCTGTTTTTT